One T cell receptor (beta chain) is described in this entry. This clone was seen more than once but under ten times. It lacks a known antigen. The sample holds no much larger clone one base away, and base qualities are not on file. The data belong to a study of T cell changes during pregnancy in multiple sclerosis (dated by TCRdb to about 2019). About the study as a whole: The study looked at changes in the T cell repertoire across pregnancy in women with multiple sclerosis.

Preparation of the library involved the immunoSEQ multiplex PCR assay. The source is immuneACCESS, and TCRdb retained only in-frame sequences with V and J called. Part of the clones is not carried over; for the studies checked, unresolved V genes explain less than half of this, and the remainder is unexplained. The sample table shows about 50,000 clones, and 85% to 95% are seen once. The ten most abundant clones make up about 5.5% of the sample. Cut back by 1 base and 5 bases, the V and J ends lie 12 bases apart. The CDR3, cysteine through phenylalanine, is 14 amino acids long. CDR3 DNA only is kept here, 42 bases in frame from base 1. Via the germline V gene, CDR1 is SGHTA and CDR2 FQGTGA.

The TCR originated in a female donor with multiple sclerosis, enrolled in a pregnancy study. The sequenced sample was CD8+ T cells from peripheral blood mononuclear cells, obtained before pregnancy. Rearrangement joined TRBV7-3 to TRBJ2-7; a tentative D call is TRBD1 (6 bases match). The nucleotide sequence reads TGTGCCAGCAGCTTAAGGGGCAGGGGCGACGAGCAGTACTTC. This is translated as CASSLRGRGDEQYF.